The clone carrying this T cell receptor beta chain was recorded a few times. Antigen specificity is unknown. The data are from a study of PD-1 blockade in classical Hodgkin lymphoma. Study outcomes and limitations: When set against healthy donors, newly diagnosed patients were reported to show lower baseline TCR diversity. Prior to therapy, complete responders displayed diversity much like that of newly diagnosed patients. CD4+ TCR diversity climbed significantly by C4D1, unlike CD8+ TCR diversity. Individuals who commenced nivolumab within less than 1 year of ASCT were excluded.

Clones were sequenced by immunoSEQ multiplex PCR, and TCRdb holds only the in-frame ones, with some missing. The sample consists of some 50,000 clones, around 66% of them appearing once. Brentuximab vedotin exposure varied among the patients, all of whom had relapsed after autologous stem cell transplantation. This CDR3 region has 14 residues. Germline lookup yields CDR1 MGHDK and CDR2 SYGVNS. Between the trimmed V and J ends, which lost 8 bases and 1 base, there was a span of 14 bases. This clonotype was sampled from a human donor with classical Hodgkin lymphoma. V gene TRBV25-1 combines with J gene TRBJ1-1; D is ambiguous. Sequenced here: peripheral blood mononuclear cells (PBMCs), sampled at baseline. The CDR3 sequence: CASSNTPENTEAFF. The CDR3 DNA follows: TGTGCCAGCTCAAATACTCCAGAGAACACTGAAGCTTTCTTT.